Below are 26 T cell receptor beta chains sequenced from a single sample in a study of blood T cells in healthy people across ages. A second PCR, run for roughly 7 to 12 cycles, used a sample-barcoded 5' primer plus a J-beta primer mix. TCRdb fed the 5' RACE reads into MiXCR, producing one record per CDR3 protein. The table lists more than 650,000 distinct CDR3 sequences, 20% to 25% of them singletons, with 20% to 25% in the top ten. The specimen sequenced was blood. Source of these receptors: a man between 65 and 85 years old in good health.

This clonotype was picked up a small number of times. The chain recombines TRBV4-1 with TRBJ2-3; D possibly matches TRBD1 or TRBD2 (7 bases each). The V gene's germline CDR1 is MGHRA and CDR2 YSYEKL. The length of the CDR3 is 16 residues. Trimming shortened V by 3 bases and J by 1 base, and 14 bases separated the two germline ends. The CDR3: CASSHHGGTGTDTQYF. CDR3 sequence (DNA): TGCGCCAGCAGCCATCACGGGGGGACAGGCACAGATACGCAGTATTTT.

The CDR3 nucleotides read TGTGCCAGCTCAGTACTAGCGAGGGAGACAGATACGCAGTATTTT. Its translation: CASSVLARETDTQYF. The V gene is TRBV18, the J gene TRBJ2-3; 7 nucleotides line up with TRBD2. V trimming: 5 bases; J trimming: 3 bases; junction bases outside the gene matches: 8. CDR3 length equals 15 residues. CDR1 KGHSH and CDR2 LQKENI come from the germline V gene.

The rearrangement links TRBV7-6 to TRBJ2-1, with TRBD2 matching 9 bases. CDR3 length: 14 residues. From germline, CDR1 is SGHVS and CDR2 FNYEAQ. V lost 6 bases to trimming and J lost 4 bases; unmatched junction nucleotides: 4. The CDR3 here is CASRGRGGYNEQFF. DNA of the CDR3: TGTGCCAGCAGAGGGCGGGGGGGATACAATGAGCAGTTCTTC.

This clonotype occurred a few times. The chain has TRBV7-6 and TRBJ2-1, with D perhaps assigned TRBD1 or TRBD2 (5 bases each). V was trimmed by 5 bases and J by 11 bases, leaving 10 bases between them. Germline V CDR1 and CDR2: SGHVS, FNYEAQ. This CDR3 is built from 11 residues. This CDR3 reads CASSALGQQFF. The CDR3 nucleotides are TGTGCCAGCAGCGCCCTGGGACAGCAGTTCTTC.

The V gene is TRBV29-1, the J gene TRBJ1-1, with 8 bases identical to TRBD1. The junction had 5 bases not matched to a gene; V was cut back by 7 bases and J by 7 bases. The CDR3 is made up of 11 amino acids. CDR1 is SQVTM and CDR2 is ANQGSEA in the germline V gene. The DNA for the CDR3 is TGCAGCGGACAGGGGATTGGTGAAGCTTTCTTT. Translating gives CSGQGIGEAFF. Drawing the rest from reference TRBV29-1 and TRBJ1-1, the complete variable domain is SAVISQKPSRDICQRGTSLTIQCQVDSQVTMMFWYRQQPGQSLTLIATANQGSEATYESGFVIDKFPISRPNLTFSTLTVSNMSPEDSSIYLCSGQGIGEAFFGQGTRLTVV.

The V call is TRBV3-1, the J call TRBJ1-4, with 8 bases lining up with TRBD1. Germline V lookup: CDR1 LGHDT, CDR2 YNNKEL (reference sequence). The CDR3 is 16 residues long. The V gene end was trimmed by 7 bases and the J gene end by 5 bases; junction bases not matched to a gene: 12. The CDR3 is CASTAHRGRKNEKLFF. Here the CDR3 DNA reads TGTGCCAGCACCGCCCACAGGGGGAGGAAAAATGAAAAACTGTTTTTT.

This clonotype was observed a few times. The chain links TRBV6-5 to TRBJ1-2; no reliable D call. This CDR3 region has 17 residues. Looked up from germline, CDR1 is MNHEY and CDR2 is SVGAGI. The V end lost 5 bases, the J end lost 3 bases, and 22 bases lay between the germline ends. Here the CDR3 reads CASSTQRREGSDYGYTF. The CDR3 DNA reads TGTGCCAGCAGTACTCAAAGGCGGGAAGGGTCGGACTATGGCTACACCTTC.

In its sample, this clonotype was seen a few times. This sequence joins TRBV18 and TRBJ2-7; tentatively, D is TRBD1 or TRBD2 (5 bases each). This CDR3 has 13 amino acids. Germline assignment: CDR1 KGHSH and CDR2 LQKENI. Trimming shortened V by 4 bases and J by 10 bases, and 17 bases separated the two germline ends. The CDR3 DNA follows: TGTGCCAGCTCACTCGACCAGGGAGTTCTCCAGTACTTC. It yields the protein CASSLDQGVLQYF.

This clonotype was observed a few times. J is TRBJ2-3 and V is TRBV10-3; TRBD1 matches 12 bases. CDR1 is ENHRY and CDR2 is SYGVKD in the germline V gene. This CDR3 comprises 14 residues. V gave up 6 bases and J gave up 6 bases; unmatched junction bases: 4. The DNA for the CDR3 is TGTGCCATCAGCCCGGGACAGGGGGCTGATACGCAGTATTTT. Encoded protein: CAISPGQGADTQYF.

CDR3 in amino acids: CASSLDIVTGELFF. The CDR3 nucleotides are TGTGCCAGCAGCTTAGACATCGTCACCGGGGAGCTGTTTTTT. The chain employs TRBV11-2 and TRBJ2-2; no clear D gene. V was clipped by 0 bases and J by 4 bases, with 6 bases between them. CDR3 length equals 14 residues. CDR1 is SGHAT, CDR2 FQNNGV, per germline.

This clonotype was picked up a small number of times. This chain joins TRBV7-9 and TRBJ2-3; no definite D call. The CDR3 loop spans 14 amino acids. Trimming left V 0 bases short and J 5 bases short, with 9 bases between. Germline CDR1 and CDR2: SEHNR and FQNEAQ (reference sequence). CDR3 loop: CASSLAKGLDTQYF. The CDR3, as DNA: TGTGCCAGCAGCTTAGCGAAGGGCCTAGATACGCAGTATTTT.

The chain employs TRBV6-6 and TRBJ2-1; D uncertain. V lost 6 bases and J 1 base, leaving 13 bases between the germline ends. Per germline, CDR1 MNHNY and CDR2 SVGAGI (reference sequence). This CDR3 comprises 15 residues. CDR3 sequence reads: CASRPTGRSYNEQFF. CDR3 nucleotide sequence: TGTGCCAGCAGGCCGACTGGCAGGTCCTACAATGAGCAGTTCTTC.

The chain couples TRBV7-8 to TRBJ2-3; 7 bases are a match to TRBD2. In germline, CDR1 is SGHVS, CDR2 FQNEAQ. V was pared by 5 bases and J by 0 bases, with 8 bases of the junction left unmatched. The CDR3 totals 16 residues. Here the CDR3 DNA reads TGTGCCAGCAGCATCGTAGCGGGTACTAGCACAGATACGCAGTATTTT. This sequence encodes CASSIVAGTSTDTQYF. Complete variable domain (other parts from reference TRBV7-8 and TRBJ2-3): GAGVSQSPRYKVAKRGQDVALRCDPISGHVSLFWYQQALGQGPEFLTYFQNEAQLDKSGLPSDRFFAERPEGSVSTLKIQRTQQEDSAVYLCASSIVAGTSTDTQYFGPGTRLTVL.

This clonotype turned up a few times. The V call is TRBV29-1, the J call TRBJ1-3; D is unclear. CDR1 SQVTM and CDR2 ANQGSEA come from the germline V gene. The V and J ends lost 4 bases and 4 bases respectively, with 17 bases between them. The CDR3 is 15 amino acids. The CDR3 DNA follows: TGCAGCGTTGTTTTGGGCAGAGGTTCGGGAAACACCATATATTTT. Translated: CSVVLGRGSGNTIYF.

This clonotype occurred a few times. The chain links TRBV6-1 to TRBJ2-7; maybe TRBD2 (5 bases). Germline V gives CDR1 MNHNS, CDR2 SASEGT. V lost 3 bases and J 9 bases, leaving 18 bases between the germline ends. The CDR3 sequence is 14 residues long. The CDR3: CASSDSEEATGQYF. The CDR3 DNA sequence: TGTGCCAGCAGTGATTCTGAGGAGGCTACCGGGCAGTACTTC.

The CDR3 coding sequence is TGTGCCAGCAGCTTGGTCGGACCGTATGGCTACACCTTC. It is translated as CASSLVGPYGYTF. This chain joins TRBV5-6 and TRBJ1-2; D gene ambiguous. V lost 0 bases and J lost 5, with 8 bases in between. The CDR3 totals 13 residues. Germline values: CDR1 SGHDT, CDR2 YYEEEE.

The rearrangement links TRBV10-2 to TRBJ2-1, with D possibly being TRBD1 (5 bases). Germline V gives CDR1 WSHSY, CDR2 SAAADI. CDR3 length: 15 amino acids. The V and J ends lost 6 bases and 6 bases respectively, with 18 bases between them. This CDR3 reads CASRVYGQAGNEQFF. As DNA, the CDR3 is TGCGCCAGCAGAGTTTACGGACAAGCCGGCAATGAGCAGTTCTTC.

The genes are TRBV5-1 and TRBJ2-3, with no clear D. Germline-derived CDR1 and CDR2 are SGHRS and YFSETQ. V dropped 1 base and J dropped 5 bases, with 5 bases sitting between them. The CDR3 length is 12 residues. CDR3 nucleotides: TGCGCCAGCAGCTTGAACTTAGATACGCAGTATTTT. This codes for CASSLNLDTQYF. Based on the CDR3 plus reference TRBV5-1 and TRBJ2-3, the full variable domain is KAGVTQTPRYLIKTRGQQVTLSCSPISGHRSVSWYQQTPGQGLQFLFEYFSETQRNKGNFPGRFSGRQFSNSRSEMNVSTLELGDSALYLCASSLNLDTQYFGPGTRLTVL.

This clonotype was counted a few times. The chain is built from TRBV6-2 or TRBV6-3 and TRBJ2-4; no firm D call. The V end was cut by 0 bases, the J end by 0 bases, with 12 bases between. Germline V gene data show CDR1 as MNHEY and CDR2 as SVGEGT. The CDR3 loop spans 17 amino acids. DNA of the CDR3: TGTGCCAGCAGTTACTCGAAGGATGCCCTAGCCAAAAACATTCAGTACTTC. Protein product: CASSYSKDALAKNIQYF.

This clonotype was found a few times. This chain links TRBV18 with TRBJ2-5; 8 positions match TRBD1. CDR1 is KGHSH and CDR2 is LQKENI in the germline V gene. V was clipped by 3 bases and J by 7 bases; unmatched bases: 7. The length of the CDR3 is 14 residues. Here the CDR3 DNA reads TGTGCCAGCTCACCTTCACAGGGGGAGGTGACCCAGTACTTC. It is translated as CASSPSQGEVTQYF.

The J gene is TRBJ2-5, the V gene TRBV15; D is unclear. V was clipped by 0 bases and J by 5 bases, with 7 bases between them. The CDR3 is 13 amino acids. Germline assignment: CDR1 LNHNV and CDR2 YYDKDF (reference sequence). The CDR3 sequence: CATSRDQKETQYF. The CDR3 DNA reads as TGTGCCACCAGCAGAGACCAGAAGGAGACCCAGTACTTC.

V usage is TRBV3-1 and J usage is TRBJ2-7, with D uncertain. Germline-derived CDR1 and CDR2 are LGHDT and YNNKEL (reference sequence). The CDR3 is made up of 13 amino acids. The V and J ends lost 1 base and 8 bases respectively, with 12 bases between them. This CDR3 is CASSQAPGRKQYF. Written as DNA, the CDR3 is TGTGCCAGCAGCCAAGCCCCCGGGCGCAAGCAGTACTTC.

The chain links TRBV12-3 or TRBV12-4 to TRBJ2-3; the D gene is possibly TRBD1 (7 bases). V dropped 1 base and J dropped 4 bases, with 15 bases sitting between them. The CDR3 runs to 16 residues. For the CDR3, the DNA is TGTGCCAGCAGTTTAGGGCCAGGGGGGCCCTCAGATACGCAGTATTTT. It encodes CASSLGPGGPSDTQYF.

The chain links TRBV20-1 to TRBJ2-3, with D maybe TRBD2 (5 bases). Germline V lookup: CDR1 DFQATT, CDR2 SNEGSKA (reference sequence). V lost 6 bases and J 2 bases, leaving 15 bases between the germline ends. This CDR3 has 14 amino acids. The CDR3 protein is CSAATGMATDTQYF. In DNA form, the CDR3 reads TGCAGTGCCGCAACGGGGATGGCCACAGATACGCAGTATTTT.

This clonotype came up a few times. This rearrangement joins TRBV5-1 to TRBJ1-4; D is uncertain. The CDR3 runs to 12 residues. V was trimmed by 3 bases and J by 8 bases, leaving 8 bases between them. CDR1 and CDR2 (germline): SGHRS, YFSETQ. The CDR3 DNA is TGCGCCAGCAGCTATGGACCGGAAAAACTGTTTTTT. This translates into CASSYGPEKLFF.

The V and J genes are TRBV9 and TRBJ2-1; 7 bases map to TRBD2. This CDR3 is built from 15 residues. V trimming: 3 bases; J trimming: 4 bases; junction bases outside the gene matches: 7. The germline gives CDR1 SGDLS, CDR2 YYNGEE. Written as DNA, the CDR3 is TGTGCCAGCAGCGCAGGGAGGGCCGTTTACAATGAGCAGTTCTTC. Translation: CASSAGRAVYNEQFF.